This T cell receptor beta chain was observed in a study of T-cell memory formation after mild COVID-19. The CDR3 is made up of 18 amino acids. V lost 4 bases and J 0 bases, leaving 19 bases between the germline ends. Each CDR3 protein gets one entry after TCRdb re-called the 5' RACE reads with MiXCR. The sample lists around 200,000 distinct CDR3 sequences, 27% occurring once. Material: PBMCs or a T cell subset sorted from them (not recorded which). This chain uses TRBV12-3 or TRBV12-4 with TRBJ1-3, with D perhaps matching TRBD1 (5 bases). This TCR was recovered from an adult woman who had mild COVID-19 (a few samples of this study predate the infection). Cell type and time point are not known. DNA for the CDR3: TGTGCCAGCAGTTCCGCGGGGGTAGGGTCCATCTCTGGAAACACCATATATTTT. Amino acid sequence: CASSSAGVGSISGNTIYF.